The 18 T cell receptor beta chains below all came from one sample that was sequenced in a study of technical replicates of blood from several donors. Repertoires were generated with immunoSEQ multiplex PCR, while TCRdb's copy carries only in-frame clones and drops some. The sample records about 73,000 clones, 85% to 95% being singletons. The sample was T cells isolated from PBMCs. The receptors were sampled from a human donor in good health.

CDR3 coding DNA: TGTGCCAGCAGCTTTGTCGGTAGTCGATACGAGCAGTACTTC. Protein product: CASSFVGSRYEQYF. V is TRBV7-9 and J is TRBJ2-7; D ambiguous. The CDR3 covers 14 residues. CDR1 is SEHNR and CDR2 is FQNEAQ in the germline V gene (reference sequence). V was trimmed by 3 bases and J by 4 bases, leaving 13 bases between them.

In its sample, this clone was seen once. V is TRBV19 and J is TRBJ1-2, with TRBD1 matching over 7 bases. Germline assignment: CDR1 LNHDA and CDR2 SQIVND (reference sequence). V was pared by 9 bases and J by 6 bases, with 4 bases of the junction left unmatched. The CDR3 length is 11 residues. CDR3 coding DNA: TGTGCCAGCGGGACAGTAAATGGCTACACCTTC. It specifies CASGTVNGYTF. The variable domain in full, with the rest retrieved from reference TRBV19 and TRBJ1-2, is DGGITQSPKYLFRKEGQNVTLSCEQNLNHDAMYWYRQDPGQGLRLIYYSQIVNDFQKGDIAEGYSVSREKKESFPLTVTSAQKNPTAFYLCASGTVNGYTFGSGTRLTVV.

The chain is built from TRBV9 and TRBJ1-1; a weak D match, TRBD1 (5 bases). The V end lost 0 bases, the J end lost 1 base, and 7 bases lay between the germline ends. The germline CDR1 and CDR2 sequences are SGDLS and YYNGEE. This CDR3 has 14 residues. CDR3 nucleotide sequence: TGTGCCAGCAGCGTAGGACAGCCGAACACTGAAGCTTTCTTT. Its translation: CASSVGQPNTEAFF.

The CDR3 sequence: CAWSFSRQPQHF. The CDR3 DNA is TGTGCCTGGAGTTTCTCTCGTCAGCCCCAGCATTTT. V usage is TRBV30 and J usage is TRBJ1-5; D is uncertain. The germline V gene encodes CDR1 GTSNPN and CDR2 SVGIG (reference sequence). V was trimmed by 2 bases and J by 6 bases, leaving 8 bases between them. The length of the CDR3 is 12 residues.

This chain connects TRBV10-3 to TRBJ1-6, with 8 positions matching TRBD1. Germline V lookup: CDR1 ENHRY, CDR2 SYGVKD. The CDR3 runs 14 residues. Germline trimming cut 5 bases from V and 8 bases from J; bases unmatched to any gene: 5. CDR3 sequence (DNA): TGTGCCATCAGTCGACAGGGGCCCTATTCACCCCTCCACTTT. Amino acids: CAISRQGPYSPLHF.

The V and J genes are TRBV10-3 and TRBJ2-7, with D tentatively TRBD2 (7 bases). Trimming removed 5 bases from V and 4 bases from J, with 18 bases in between. In germline, CDR1 is ENHRY, CDR2 SYGVKD. CDR3 length: 15 residues. For the CDR3, the DNA is TGTGCCATCAGTTATTGGGGGGGCGGAGGGTACGAGCAGTACTTC. Translating gives CAISYWGGGGYEQYF.

V and J are TRBV5-4 and TRBJ2-7; D is possibly TRBD1 (6 bases). There are 14 residues in the CDR3. Germline CDR1 reads SGHNT; CDR2 reads YYREEE (reference sequence). V was trimmed by 5 bases and J by 4 bases, leaving 16 bases between them. The CDR3 nucleotides read TGTGCCAGCAGTCAGGGGACGGGGCTTTACGAGCAGTACTTC. Translation: CASSQGTGLYEQYF. The whole variable domain, filled in from reference TRBV5-4 and TRBJ2-7, reads ETGVTQSPTHLIKTRGQQVTLRCSSQSGHNTVSWYQQALGQGPQFIFQYYREEENGRGNFPPRFSGLQFPNYSSELNVNALELDDSALYLCASSQGTGLYEQYFGPGTRLTVT.

This CDR3 reads CASSLRLAGTLYQETQYF. DNA for the CDR3: TGTGCCAGCAGCTTAAGACTAGCGGGGACCCTGTACCAAGAGACCCAGTACTTC. The chain recombines TRBV5-5 with TRBJ2-5; 11 bases are a match to TRBD2. V lost 2 bases and J lost 0; bases outside the gene matches: 9. CDR3 size: 18 residues. Looked up from germline, CDR1 is SGHKS and CDR2 is YYEKEE (reference sequence).

CDR3 DNA sequence: TGTGCCAGTAGTAGCCGGGAGTTGGCGGAATCACCCCTCCACTTT. Protein sequence: CASSSRELAESPLHF. The chain links TRBV19 to TRBJ1-6; D is undetermined. The germline V gene encodes CDR1 LNHDA and CDR2 SQIVND (reference sequence). V dropped 4 bases and J dropped 10 bases, with 17 bases sitting between them. This CDR3 has 15 amino acids. Variable domain in full (rest from reference TRBV19 and TRBJ1-6): DGGITQSPKYLFRKEGQNVTLSCEQNLNHDAMYWYRQDPGQGLRLIYYSQIVNDFQKGDIAEGYSVSREKKESFPLTVTSAQKNPTAFYLCASSSRELAESPLHFGNGTRLTVT.

The genes are TRBV7-2 and TRBJ1-2; possible D gene TRBD1, 6 bases. Trimming shortened V by 5 bases and J by 10 bases, and 14 bases separated the two germline ends. This CDR3 spans 12 amino acids. Germline-derived CDR1 and CDR2 are SGHTA and FQGNSA. This CDR3 reads CASSKTTGPYTF. Here the CDR3 DNA reads TGTGCCAGCAGCAAAACAACAGGGCCCTACACCTTC.

The J gene is TRBJ2-7, the V gene TRBV28; TRBD1 aligns across 9 bases. V lost 5 bases and J lost 5; bases outside the gene matches: 4. The CDR3 sequence is 13 residues long. Looked up from germline, CDR1 is MDHEN and CDR2 is SYDVKM. This CDR3 reads CASSHRTGDEQYF. The CDR3 region has the DNA TGTGCCAGCAGTCATAGGACAGGGGACGAGCAGTACTTC.

The chain is built from TRBV4-1 and TRBJ1-1, with D hard to call. Trimming removed 0 bases from V and 1 base from J, with 9 bases in between. The CDR3 consists of 15 residues. Germline CDR1 reads MGHRA; CDR2 reads YSYEKL. CDR3 region: CASSQDFTTNTEAFF. For the CDR3, the DNA is TGCGCCAGCAGCCAAGATTTCACAACGAACACTGAAGCTTTCTTT.

The genes are TRBV4-1 and TRBJ2-3; 9 bases fit TRBD2. CDR1 is MGHRA and CDR2 is YSYEKL in the germline V gene. This CDR3 has 18 amino acids. Losses at the gene ends were 1 base for V and 0 bases for J; bases not matched to a gene: 8. CDR3 residues: CASSQVLITSGSTDTQYF. The CDR3 DNA is TGCGCCAGCAGCCAAGTTCTCATCACTAGCGGGAGCACAGATACGCAGTATTTT.

The J gene is TRBJ1-2, the V gene TRBV27, with D maybe TRBD1 (6 bases). The CDR3 is 13 amino acids. Germline V lookup: CDR1 MNHEY, CDR2 SMNVEV (reference sequence). V was clipped by 6 bases and J by 7 bases, with 15 bases between them. CDR3 in DNA: TGTGCCAGCAGAACGGGGGGGGCTCTTGGCTACACCTTC. Amino acid sequence: CASRTGGALGYTF.

This rearrangement joins TRBV2 to TRBJ2-5; maybe TRBD2 (6 bases). CDR1 and CDR2 (germline): SNHLY, FYNNEI. This CDR3 is 13 amino acids long. Trimming stripped 1 base from V and 11 bases from J, with 14 bases between. CDR3 in DNA: TGTGCCAGCAGTGAAGAGGGCCTAGCGTTTCAGTACTTC. It encodes CASSEEGLAFQYF.

The rearrangement joins TRBV4-1 to TRBJ2-2; D is uncertain. V was trimmed by 4 bases and J by 8 bases, leaving 11 bases between them. There are 13 residues in the CDR3. Germline CDR1 MGHRA, CDR2 YSYEKL. The CDR3 region has the DNA TGCGCCAGCAGCCCAACCAGGTTGGGGGAGCTGTTTTTT. Translation gives CASSPTRLGELFF.

This clone was seen once. The CDR3 DNA is TGCAGCGTATCTCCGGGACAGGAGTACGAGCAGTACTTC. Protein: CSVSPGQEYEQYF. This chain uses TRBV29-1 with TRBJ2-7; 8 positions match TRBD1. Trimming at V came to 6 bases and at J to 4 bases, leaving 8 bases not matched to a gene. CDR1 is SQVTM, CDR2 ANQGSEA, per germline. The CDR3 contains 13 residues.

This clone was picked up one time. The chain joins TRBV2 to TRBJ2-7; 10 positions agree with TRBD2. Germline values: CDR1 SNHLY, CDR2 FYNNEI. The trim removed 7 bases at V and 7 bases at J, leaving 7 bases unmatched. This CDR3 is 13 amino acids long. The CDR3 sequence: CASILAGVWEQYF. The DNA of the CDR3 is TGTGCCAGCATCCTAGCGGGAGTGTGGGAGCAGTACTTC.